The clone carrying this T cell receptor beta chain was seen many times. The target antigen is unknown. The data were taken from a study of T-cell reconstitution after alpha-beta-depleted transplantation in children. There are 14 residues in the CDR3. Germline CDR1 LGHDT, CDR2 YNNKEL (reference sequence). The trim removed 3 bases at V and 4 bases at J, leaving 4 bases unmatched. TCRbeta library preparation incorporated unique molecular identifiers. TCRdb analysed the PCR reads with MiXCR anew, one entry per CDR3 protein. The data hold hundreds of thousands of distinct CDR3 sequences, with roughly a tenth observed a single time. Study-wide findings and caveats: The main origin of T-cell counts and diversity one year after transplant was newly produced T cells. High day-60 TCRbeta diversity in some patients came from surviving recipient T cells and thymic progenitors. Reported findings indicate that, about two months after transplant, alpha-beta T cells came from several hundred expanded clones, which were derived from non-depleted graft cells.

The sequencing used PBMCs, collected before TCRalphabeta/CD19-depleted stem cell transplant. This receptor was obtained from a boy younger than two with acute myeloid leukemia, due to receive a stem cell transplant. This chain uses TRBV3-1 with TRBJ2-3, with 7 positions matching TRBD2. Written as DNA, the CDR3 is TGTGCCAGCAGCCACCGGGACTATGCAGATACGCAGTATTTT. As protein: CASSHRDYADTQYF.